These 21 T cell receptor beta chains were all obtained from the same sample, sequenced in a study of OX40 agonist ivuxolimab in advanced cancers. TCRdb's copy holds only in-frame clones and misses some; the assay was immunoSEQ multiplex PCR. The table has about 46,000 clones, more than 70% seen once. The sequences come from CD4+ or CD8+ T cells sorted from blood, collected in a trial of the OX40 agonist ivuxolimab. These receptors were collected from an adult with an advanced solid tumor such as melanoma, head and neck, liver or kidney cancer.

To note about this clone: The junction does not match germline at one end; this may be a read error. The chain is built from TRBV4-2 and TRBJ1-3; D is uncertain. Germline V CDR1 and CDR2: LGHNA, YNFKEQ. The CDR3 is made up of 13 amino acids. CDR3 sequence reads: CASSQNAGNIIYF. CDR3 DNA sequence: TGTGCCAGCAGCCAAAATGCTGGAAACATCATATATTTT.

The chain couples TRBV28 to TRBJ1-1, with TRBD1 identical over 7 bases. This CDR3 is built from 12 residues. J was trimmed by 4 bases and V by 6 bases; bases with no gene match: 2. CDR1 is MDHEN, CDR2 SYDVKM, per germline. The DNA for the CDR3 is TGTGCCAGCAGGACAGGGTTCACTGAAGCTTTCTTT. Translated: CASRTGFTEAFF.

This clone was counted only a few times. The CDR3 sequence: CASSKRRTNQPQHF. CDR3 bases: TGTGCCAGCAGCAAAAGGAGAACTAATCAGCCCCAGCATTTT. The V gene is TRBV21-1, the J gene TRBJ1-5. TRBV21-1 corresponds to a pseudogene. The length of the CDR3 is 14 residues.

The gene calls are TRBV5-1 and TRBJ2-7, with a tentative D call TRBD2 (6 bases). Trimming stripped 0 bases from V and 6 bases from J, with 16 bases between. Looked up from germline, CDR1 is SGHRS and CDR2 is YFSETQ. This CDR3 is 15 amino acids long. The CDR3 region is CASSLAGGTVGEQYF. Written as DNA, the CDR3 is TGCGCCAGCAGCTTGGCCGGCGGGACCGTCGGCGAGCAGTACTTC.

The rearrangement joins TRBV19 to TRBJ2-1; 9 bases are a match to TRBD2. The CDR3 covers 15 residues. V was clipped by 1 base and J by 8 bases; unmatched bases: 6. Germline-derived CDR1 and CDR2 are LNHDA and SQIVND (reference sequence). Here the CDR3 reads CASSIAGLAWDEQFF. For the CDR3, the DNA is TGTGCCAGTAGTATAGCGGGACTAGCTTGGGATGAGCAGTTCTTC. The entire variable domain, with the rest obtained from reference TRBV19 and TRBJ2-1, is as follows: DGGITQSPKYLFRKEGQNVTLSCEQNLNHDAMYWYRQDPGQGLRLIYYSQIVNDFQKGDIAEGYSVSREKKESFPLTVTSAQKNPTAFYLCASSIAGLAWDEQFFGPGTRLTVL.

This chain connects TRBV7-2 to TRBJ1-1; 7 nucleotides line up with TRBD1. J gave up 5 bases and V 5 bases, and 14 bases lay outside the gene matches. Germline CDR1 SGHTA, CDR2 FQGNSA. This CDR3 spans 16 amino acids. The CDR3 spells CASSRDSNSPGTEAFF. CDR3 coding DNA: TGTGCCAGCAGCCGGGACAGCAATTCCCCAGGGACTGAAGCTTTCTTT.

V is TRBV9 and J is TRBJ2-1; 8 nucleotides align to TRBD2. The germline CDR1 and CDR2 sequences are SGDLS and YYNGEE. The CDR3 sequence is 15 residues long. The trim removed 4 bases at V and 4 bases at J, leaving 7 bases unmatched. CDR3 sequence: CASSREGQSYNEQFF. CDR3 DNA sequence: TGTGCCAGCAGCCGGGAGGGCCAGTCATACAATGAGCAGTTCTTC.

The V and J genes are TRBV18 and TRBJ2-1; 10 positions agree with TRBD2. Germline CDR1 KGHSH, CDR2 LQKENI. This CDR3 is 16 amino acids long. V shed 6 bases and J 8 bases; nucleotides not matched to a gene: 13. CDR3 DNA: TGTGCCAGCTCCCAAAACACGGCTAGCGGGAGCGATGAGCAGTTCTTC. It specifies CASSQNTASGSDEQFF.

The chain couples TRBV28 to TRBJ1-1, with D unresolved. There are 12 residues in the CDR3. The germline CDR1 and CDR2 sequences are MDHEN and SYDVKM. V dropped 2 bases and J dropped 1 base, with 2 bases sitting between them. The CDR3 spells CASSLTNTEAFF. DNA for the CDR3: TGTGCCAGCAGTTTAACGAACACTGAAGCTTTCTTT. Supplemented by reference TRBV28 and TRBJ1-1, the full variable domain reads DVKVTQSSRYLVKRTGEKVFLECVQDMDHENMFWYRQDPGLGLRLIYFSYDVKMKEKGDIPEGYSVSREKKERFSLILESASTNQTSMYLCASSLTNTEAFFGQGTRLTVV.

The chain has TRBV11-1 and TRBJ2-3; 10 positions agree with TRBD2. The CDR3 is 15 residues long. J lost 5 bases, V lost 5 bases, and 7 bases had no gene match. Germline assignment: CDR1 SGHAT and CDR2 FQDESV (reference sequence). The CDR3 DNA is TGTGCCAGCAGCCGCAGCGGGAGGGCGATAGATACGCAGTATTTT. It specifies CASSRSGRAIDTQYF.

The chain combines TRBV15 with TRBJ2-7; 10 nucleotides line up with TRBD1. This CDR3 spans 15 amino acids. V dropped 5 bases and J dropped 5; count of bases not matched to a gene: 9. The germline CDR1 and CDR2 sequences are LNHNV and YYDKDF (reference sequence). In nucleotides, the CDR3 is TGTGCCACCAGCGGGGACAGGGGCTTTTTCCACGAGCAGTACTTC. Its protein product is CATSGDRGFFHEQYF.

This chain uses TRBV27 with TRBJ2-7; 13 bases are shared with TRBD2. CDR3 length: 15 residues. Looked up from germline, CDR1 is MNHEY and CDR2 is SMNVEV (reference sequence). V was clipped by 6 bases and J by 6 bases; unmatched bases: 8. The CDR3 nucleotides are TGTGCCAGCAGCAAGGGACTAGCGGGAATCATCGAGCAGTACTTC. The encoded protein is CASSKGLAGIIEQYF.

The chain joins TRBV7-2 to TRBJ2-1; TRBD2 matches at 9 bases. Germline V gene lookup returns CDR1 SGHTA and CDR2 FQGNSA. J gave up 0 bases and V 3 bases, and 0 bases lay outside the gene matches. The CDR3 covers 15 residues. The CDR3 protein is CASSFSGSSYNEQFF. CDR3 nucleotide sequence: TGTGCCAGCAGCTTTAGCGGGAGCTCCTACAATGAGCAGTTCTTC.

The CDR3 sequence is CASSQVAARPTNEKLFF. CDR3 coding DNA: TGTGCCAGCAGCCAAGTTGCCGCCAGGCCAACTAATGAAAAACTGTTTTTT. J is TRBJ1-4 and V is TRBV4-2; D not resolved. The germline V and J ends were trimmed by 1 base and 0 bases, with 12 bases remaining between them. The germline gives CDR1 LGHNA, CDR2 YNFKEQ. This CDR3 comprises 17 residues.

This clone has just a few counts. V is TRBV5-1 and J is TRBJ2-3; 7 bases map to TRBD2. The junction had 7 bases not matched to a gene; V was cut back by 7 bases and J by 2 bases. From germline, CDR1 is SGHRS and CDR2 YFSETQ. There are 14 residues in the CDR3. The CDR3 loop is CASSFGTNTDTQYF. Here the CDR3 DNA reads TGCGCCAGCTCTTTCGGGACTAACACAGATACGCAGTATTTT. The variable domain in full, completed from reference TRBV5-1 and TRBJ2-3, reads KAGVTQTPRYLIKTRGQQVTLSCSPISGHRSVSWYQQTPGQGLQFLFEYFSETQRNKGNFPGRFSGRQFSNSRSEMNVSTLELGDSALYLCASSFGTNTDTQYFGPGTRLTVL.

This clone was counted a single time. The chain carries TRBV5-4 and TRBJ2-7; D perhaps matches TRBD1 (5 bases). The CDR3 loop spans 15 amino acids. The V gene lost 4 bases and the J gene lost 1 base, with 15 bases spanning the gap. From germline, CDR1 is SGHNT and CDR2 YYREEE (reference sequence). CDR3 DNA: TGTGCCAGCAGCCAAGGGGCCAGAGCATCCTACGAGCAGTACTTC. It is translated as CASSQGARASYEQYF.

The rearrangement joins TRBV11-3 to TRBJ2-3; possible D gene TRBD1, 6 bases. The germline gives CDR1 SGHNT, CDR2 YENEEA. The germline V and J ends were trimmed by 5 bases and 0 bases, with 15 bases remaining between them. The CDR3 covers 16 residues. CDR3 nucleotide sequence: TGTGCCAGCAGCGGACCGACAGGAGTCAGCACAGATACGCAGTATTTT. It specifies CASSGPTGVSTDTQYF.

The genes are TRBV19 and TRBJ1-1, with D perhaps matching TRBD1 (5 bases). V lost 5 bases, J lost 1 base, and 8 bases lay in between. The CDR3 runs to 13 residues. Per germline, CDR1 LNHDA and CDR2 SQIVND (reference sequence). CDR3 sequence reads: CASSAQGNTEAFF. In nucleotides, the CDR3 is TGTGCCAGTAGTGCCCAGGGGAACACTGAAGCTTTCTTT. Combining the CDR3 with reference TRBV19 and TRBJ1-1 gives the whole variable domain DGGITQSPKYLFRKEGQNVTLSCEQNLNHDAMYWYRQDPGQGLRLIYYSQIVNDFQKGDIAEGYSVSREKKESFPLTVTSAQKNPTAFYLCASSAQGNTEAFFGQGTRLTVV.

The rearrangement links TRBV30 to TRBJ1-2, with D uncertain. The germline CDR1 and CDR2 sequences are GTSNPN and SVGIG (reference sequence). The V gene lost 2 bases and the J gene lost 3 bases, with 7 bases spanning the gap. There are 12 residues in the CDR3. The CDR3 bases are TGTGCCTGGAGTTTAGGCTACTATGGCTACACCTTC. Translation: CAWSLGYYGYTF.

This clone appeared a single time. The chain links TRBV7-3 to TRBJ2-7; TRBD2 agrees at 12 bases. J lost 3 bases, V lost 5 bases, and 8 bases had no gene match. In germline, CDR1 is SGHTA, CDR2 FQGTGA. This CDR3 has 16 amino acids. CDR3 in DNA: TGTGCCAGCAGCCCTCTTGGACTAGCGGGGTACTACGAGCAGTACTTC. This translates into CASSPLGLAGYYEQYF.

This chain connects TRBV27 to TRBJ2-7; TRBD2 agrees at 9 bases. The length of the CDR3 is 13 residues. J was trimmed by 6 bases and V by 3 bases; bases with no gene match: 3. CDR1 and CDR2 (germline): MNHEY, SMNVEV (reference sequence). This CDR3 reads CASSLAGGIEQYF. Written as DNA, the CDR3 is TGTGCCAGCAGTTTGGCGGGAGGGATCGAGCAGTACTTC.